This T cell receptor (beta chain) originates from a study of blood T cells in healthy people across ages. General study points: Aged donors had fewer naive CD4+ cells and lower diversity than long-lived donors. A strong correlation was seen between TCR beta diversity and naive T cell percentage.

This clonotype was seen more than once but under ten times. Its antigen is as yet unknown. Alongside a J-beta primer mix, a sample-barcoded 5' primer served in a second PCR lasting roughly 7 to 11 cycles. One entry per CDR3 protein, called by TCRdb with MiXCR from the 5' RACE reads. The sample has 1.5 million or so distinct CDR3 sequences; roughly 45% are singletons. The sample consisted of blood. This receptor was obtained from a young woman in good health.

CDR3 DNA: TGCGCCACGCGAGAGAGCGCTATCGGCTACGAGCAGTACTTC. Translating it yields CATRESAIGYEQYF. V gene TRBV5-1 combines with J gene TRBJ2-7; D unresolved. CDR3 size: 14 residues. The ends were cut back, 9 bases at V and 3 bases at J, with 19 bases in the middle. CDR1 is SGHRS, CDR2 YFSETQ, per germline.